This TCR beta chain was recovered during a study of CD8 T cells in ankylosing spondylitis. The table lists this clonotype with many counts. One entry per CDR3 protein results from TCRdb running MiXCR on the 5' RACE reads. The sample includes 200,000 or so distinct CDR3 sequences, approximately 24% seen only once; the top ten take 5% to 7.5%. The specimen was blood, either unsorted or a sorted T cell fraction (not recorded which). This clonotype was obtained from a male donor with ankylosing spondylitis or in good health (not recorded which).

CDR3 sequence: CASSVAPASGRGNEQFF. Written as DNA, the CDR3 is TGTGCCAGCAGCGTAGCTCCGGCTAGCGGGAGGGGAAATGAGCAGTTCTTC. This sequence joins TRBV9 and TRBJ2-1; 12 bases agree with TRBD2. Losses at the gene ends were 0 bases for V and 7 bases for J; bases not matched to a gene: 8. Germline V gene sequence: CDR1 SGDLS, CDR2 YYNGEE. This CDR3 has 17 amino acids. Drawing the rest from reference TRBV9 and TRBJ2-1, the complete variable domain is DSGVTQTPKHLITATGQRVTLRCSPRSGDLSVYWYQQSLDQGLQFLIQYYNGEERAKGNILERFSAQQFPDLHSELNLSSLELGDSALYFCASSVAPASGRGNEQFFGPGTRLTVL.